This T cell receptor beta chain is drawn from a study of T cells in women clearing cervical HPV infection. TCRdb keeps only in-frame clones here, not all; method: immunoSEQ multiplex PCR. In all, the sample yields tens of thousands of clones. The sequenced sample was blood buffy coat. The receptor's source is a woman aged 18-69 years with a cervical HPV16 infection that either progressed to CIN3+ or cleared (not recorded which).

The CDR3 sequence: CASRRTSGGFGELFF. Partial CDR3 DNA: TGTGCCAGCAGGAGGACTAGCGGGGGTTTCGGGGAG. This chain links TRBV7-9 with TRBJ2-2; 13 nucleotides align to TRBD2. The read is 3 residues too short to cover the CDR3 end, so that end is filled in from the germline J gene. The germline V gene has CDR1 SEHNR and CDR2 FQNEAQ (reference sequence). This CDR3 is built from 15 residues. The J segment lost 7 bases and the V segment lost 6 bases, leaving 5 bases of the junction unmatched.